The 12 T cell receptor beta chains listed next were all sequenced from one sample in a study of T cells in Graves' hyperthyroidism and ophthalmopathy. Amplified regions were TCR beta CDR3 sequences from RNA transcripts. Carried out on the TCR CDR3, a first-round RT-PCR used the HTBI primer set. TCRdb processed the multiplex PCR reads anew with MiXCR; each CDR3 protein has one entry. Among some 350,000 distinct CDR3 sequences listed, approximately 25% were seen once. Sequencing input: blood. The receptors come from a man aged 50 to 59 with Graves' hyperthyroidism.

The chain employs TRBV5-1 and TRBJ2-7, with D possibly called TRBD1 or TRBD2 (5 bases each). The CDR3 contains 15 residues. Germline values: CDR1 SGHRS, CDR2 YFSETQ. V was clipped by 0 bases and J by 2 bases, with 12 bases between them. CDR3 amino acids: CASSLGDDATYEQYF. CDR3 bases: TGCGCCAGCAGCTTGGGGGACGACGCTACCTACGAGCAGTACTTC.

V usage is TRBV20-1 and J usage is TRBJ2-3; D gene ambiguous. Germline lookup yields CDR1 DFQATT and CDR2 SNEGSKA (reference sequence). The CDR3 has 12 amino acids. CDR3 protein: CSVTLSTDTQYF. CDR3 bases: TGCAGCGTGACCCTGTCTACAGATACGCAGTATTTT.

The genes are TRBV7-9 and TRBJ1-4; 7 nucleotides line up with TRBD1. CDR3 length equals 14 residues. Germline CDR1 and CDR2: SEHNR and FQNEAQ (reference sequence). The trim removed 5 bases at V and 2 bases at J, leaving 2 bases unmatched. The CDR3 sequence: CASSPDRTNEKLFF. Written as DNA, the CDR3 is TGTGCCAGCAGCCCGGACAGGACTAATGAAAAACTGTTTTTT.

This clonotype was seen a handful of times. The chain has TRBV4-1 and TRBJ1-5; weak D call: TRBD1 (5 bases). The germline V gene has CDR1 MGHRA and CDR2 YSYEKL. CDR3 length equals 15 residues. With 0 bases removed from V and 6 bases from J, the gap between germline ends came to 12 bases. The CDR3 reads CASSQDGRGSQPQHF. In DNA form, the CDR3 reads TGCGCCAGCAGCCAAGACGGCCGGGGGAGTCAGCCCCAGCATTTT.

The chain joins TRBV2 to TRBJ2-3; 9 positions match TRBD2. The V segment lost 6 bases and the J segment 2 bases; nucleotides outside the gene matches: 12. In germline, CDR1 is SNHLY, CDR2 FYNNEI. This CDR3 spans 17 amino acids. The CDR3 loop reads CASSTSQTSGHTDTQYF. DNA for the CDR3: TGTGCCAGCAGCACTTCCCAAACTAGCGGGCACACAGATACGCAGTATTTT.

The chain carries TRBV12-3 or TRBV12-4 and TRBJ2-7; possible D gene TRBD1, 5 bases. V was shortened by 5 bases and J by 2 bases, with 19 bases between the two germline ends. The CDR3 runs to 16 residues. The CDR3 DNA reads TGTGCCAGCAGTCCCCGCTCGACAGCCGGTGCCTACGAGCAGTACTTC. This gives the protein CASSPRSTAGAYEQYF.

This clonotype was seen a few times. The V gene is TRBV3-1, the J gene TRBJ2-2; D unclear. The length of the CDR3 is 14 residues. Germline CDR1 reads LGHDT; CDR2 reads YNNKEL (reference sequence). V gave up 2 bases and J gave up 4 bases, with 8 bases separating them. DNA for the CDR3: TGTGCCAGCAGCCAAATCGGGCCCACCGGGGAGCTGTTTTTT. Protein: CASSQIGPTGELFF.

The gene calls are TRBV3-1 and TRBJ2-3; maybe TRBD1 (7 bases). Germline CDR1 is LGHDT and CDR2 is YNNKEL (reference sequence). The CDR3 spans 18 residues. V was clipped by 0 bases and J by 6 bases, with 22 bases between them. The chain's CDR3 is CASSQDPAGGSLGDTQYF. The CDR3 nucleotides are TGTGCCAGCAGCCAAGATCCGGCAGGGGGGTCGCTGGGGGATACGCAGTATTTT.

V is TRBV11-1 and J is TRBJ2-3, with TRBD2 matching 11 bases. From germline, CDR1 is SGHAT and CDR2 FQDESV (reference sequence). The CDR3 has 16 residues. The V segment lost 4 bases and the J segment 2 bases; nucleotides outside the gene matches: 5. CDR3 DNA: TGTGCCAGCAGCTCGGGACTAGCGGACTTCACAGATACGCAGTATTTT. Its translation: CASSSGLADFTDTQYF. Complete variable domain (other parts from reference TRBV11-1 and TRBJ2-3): EAEVAQSPRYKITEKSQAVAFWCDPISGHATLYWYRQILGQGPELLVQFQDESVVDDSQLPKDRFSAERLKGVDSTLKIQPAELGDSAMYLCASSSGLADFTDTQYFGPGTRLTVL.

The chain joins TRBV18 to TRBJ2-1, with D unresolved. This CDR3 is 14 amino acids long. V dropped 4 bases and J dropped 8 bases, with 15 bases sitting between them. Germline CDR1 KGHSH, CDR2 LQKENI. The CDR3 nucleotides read TGTGCCAGCTCACGACGGGCCTTAAACGATGAGCAGTTCTTC. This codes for CASSRRALNDEQFF.

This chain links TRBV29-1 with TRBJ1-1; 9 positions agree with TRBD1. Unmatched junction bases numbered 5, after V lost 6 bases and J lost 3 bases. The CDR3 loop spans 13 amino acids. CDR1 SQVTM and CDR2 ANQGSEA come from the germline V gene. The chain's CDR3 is CSVRDREDTEAFF. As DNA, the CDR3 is TGCAGCGTCCGGGACAGGGAGGACACTGAAGCTTTCTTT.

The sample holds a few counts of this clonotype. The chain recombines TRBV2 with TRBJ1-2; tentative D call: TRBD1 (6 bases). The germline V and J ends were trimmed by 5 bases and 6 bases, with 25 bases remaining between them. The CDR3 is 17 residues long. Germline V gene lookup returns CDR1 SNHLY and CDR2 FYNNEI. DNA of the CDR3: TGTGCCAGCAGTTTGGGAGGAGGACGGGGGCTGGCTAATGGCTACACCTTC. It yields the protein CASSLGGGRGLANGYTF.